This TCR beta chain was recorded in a study of cytomegalovirus exposure and HLA in healthy donors. Study as a whole: There were 350 to 400 genotyped donors. Of these, 75% to 85% fell in the genetic ancestry cluster associated with self-reported Caucasian donors. The study, taken as a whole, reports: Reported results showed that the classifier diagnosed cytomegalovirus status with high specificity and sensitivity.

On this clone itself: Its target is unknown.

It was with 60 Vbeta and 13 Jbeta primers that the PCR ran. In the authors' workflow: Approximately 12 million of the 80 million or so unique TCR beta chains counted in a later analysis were shared. Here immunoSEQ multiplex PCR was the method, and the copy in TCRdb shows in-frame clones only, minus some. For V, J and clone size, that table is used; D and trimming come from the DNA. The repertoire consists of some 180,000 clones, with approximately 79% occurring once and the leading ten covering about 2.5%. This CDR3 comprises 15 residues. V was trimmed by 3 bases and J by 1 base, leaving 12 bases between them. Germline CDR1 reads LNHNV; CDR2 reads YYDKDF (reference sequence).

This chain joins TRBV15 and TRBJ1-1, with D hard to call. The sequence derives from a male donor in good health and CMV-seronegative. The sample taken for sequencing was PBMCs. CDR3 loop: CATSSGRLANTEAFF. CDR3 in DNA: TGTGCCACCAGCAGTGGCCGACTGGCGAACACTGAAGCTTTCTTT.